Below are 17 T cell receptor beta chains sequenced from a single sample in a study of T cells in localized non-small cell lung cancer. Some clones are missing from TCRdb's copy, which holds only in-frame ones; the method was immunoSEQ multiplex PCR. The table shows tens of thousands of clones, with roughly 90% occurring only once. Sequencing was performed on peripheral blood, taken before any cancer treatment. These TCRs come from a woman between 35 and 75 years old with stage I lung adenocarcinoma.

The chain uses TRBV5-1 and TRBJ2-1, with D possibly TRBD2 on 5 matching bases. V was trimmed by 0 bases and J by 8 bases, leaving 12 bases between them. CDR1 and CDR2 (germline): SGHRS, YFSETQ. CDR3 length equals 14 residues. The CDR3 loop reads CASSLVPGRDEQFF. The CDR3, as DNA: TGCGCCAGCAGCTTGGTGCCTGGGCGGGATGAGCAGTTCTTC.

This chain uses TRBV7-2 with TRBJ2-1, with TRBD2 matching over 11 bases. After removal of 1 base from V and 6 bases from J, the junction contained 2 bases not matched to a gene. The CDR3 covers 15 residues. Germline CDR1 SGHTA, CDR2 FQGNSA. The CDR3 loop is CASSLVLAGGNEQFF. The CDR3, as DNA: TGTGCCAGCAGCTTAGTGCTAGCGGGGGGCAATGAGCAGTTCTTC.

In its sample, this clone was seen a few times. The CDR3 is CASSSPVVVRTQYF. CDR3 in DNA: TGTGCCAGCAGCTCCCCGGTAGTGGTGAGGACCCAGTACTTC. The chain is built from TRBV11-3 and TRBJ2-5; no firm D call. The CDR3 is 14 residues long. Germline-derived CDR1 and CDR2 are SGHNT and YENEEA. Trimming removed 4 bases from V and 7 bases from J, with 16 bases in between.

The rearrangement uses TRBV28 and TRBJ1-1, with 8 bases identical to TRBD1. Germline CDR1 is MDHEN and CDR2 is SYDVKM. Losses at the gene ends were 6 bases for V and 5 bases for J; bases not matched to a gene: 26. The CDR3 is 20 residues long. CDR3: CASSLGRNLLRSGGWTEAFF. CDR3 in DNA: TGTGCCAGCAGCTTAGGCCGAAACCTTCTAAGATCAGGGGGCTGGACTGAAGCTTTCTTT.

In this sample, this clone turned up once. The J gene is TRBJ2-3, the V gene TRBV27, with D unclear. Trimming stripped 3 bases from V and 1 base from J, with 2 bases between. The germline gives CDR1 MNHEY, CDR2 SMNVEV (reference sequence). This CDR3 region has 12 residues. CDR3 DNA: TGTGCCAGCAGTTTGGGCACAGATACGCAGTATTTT. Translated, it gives CASSLGTDTQYF.

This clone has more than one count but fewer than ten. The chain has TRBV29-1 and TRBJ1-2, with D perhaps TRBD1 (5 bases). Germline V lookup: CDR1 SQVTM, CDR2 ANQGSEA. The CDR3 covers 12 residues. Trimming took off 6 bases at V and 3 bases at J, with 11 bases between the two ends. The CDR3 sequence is CSVSRDDYGYTF. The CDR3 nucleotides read TGCAGCGTATCCCGGGACGACTATGGCTACACCTTC. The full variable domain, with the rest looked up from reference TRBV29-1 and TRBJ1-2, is SAVISQKPSRDICQRGTSLTIQCQVDSQVTMMFWYRQQPGQSLTLIATANQGSEATYESGFVIDKFPISRPNLTFSTLTVSNMSPEDSSIYLCSVSRDDYGYTFGSGTRLTVV.

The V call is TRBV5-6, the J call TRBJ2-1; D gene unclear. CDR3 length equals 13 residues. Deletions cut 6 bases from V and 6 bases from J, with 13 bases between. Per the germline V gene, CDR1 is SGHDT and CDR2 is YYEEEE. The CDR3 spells CASTSQFFNEQFF. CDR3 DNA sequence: TGTGCCAGCACCTCACAGTTTTTCAATGAGCAGTTCTTC. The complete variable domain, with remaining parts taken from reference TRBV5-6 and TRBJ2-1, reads DAGVTQSPTHLIKTRGQQVTLRCSPKSGHDTVSWYQQALGQGPQFIFQYYEEEERQRGNFPDRFSGHQFPNYSSELNVNALLLGDSALYLCASTSQFFNEQFFGPGTRLTVL.

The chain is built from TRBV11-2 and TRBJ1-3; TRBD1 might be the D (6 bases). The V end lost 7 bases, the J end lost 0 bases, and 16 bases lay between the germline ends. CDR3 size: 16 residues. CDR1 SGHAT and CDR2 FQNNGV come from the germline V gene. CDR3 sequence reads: CASTSGARGSGNTIYF. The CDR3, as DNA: TGTGCCAGCACCTCAGGGGCGCGGGGCTCTGGAAACACCATATATTTT.

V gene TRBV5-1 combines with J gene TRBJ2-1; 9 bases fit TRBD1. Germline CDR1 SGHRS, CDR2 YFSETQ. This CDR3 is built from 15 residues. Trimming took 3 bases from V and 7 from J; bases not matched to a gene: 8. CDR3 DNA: TGCGCCAGCAGCTCCTCACAGGGGGCTTATAATGAGCAGTTCTTC. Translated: CASSSSQGAYNEQFF. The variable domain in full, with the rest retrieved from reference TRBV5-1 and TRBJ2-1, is KAGVTQTPRYLIKTRGQQVTLSCSPISGHRSVSWYQQTPGQGLQFLFEYFSETQRNKGNFPGRFSGRQFSNSRSEMNVSTLELGDSALYLCASSSSQGAYNEQFFGPGTRLTVL.

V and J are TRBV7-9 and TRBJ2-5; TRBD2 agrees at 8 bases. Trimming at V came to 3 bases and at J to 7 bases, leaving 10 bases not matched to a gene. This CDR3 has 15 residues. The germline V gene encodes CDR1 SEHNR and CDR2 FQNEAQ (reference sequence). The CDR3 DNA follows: TGTGCCAGCAGCTTGCTCCCGGGACTAGGGGGGACCCAGTACTTC. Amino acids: CASSLLPGLGGTQYF.

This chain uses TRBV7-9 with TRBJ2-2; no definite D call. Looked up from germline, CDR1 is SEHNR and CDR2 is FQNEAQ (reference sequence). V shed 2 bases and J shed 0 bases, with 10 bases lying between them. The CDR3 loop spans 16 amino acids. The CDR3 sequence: CASSLYTAPNTGELFF. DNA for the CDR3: TGTGCCAGCAGCTTATATACGGCACCGAACACCGGGGAGCTGTTTTTT.

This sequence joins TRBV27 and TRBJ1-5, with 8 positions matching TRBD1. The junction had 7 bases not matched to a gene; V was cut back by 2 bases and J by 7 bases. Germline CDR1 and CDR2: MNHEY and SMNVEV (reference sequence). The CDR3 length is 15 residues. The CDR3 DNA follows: TGTGCCAGCAGTTTAGTGCAGGGGGCCGGGCAGCCCCAGCATTTT. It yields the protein CASSLVQGAGQPQHF.

CDR3 residues: CASSPQGYEQFF. For the CDR3, the DNA is TGTGCCAGCAGCCCCCAAGGTTATGAGCAGTTCTTC. The rearrangement joins TRBV7-9 to TRBJ2-1; D not certain. Germline loops: CDR1 SEHNR, CDR2 FQNEAQ (reference sequence). The CDR3 has 12 residues. V was shortened by 5 bases and J by 8 bases, with 10 bases between the two germline ends.

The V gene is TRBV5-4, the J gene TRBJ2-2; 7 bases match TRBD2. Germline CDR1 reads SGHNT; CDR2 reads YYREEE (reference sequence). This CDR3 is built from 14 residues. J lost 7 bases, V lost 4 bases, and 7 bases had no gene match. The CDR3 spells CASSLLANDGELFF. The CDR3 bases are TGTGCCAGCAGCCTACTAGCGAACGACGGGGAGCTGTTTTTT.

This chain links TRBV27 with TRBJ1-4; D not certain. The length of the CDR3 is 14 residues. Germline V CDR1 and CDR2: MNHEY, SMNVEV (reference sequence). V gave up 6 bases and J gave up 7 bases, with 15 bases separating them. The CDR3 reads CASRGRPSGEKLFF. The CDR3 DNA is TGTGCCAGCAGGGGCAGACCAAGCGGTGAAAAACTGTTTTTT.

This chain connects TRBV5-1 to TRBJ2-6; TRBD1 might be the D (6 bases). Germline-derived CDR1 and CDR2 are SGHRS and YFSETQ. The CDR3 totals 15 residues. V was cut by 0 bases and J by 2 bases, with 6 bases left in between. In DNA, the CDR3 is TGCGCCAGCAGCTTGGACAGGGCTGGGGCCAACGTCCTGACTTTC. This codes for CASSLDRAGANVLTF.

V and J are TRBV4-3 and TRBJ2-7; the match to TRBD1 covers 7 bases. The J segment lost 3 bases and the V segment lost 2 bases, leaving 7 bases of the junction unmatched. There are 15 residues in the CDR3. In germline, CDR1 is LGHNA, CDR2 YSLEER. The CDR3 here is CASSQQPGQNYEQYF. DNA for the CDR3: TGCGCCAGCAGCCAACAACCGGGACAGAACTACGAGCAGTACTTC.